Given below is one TCR beta chain in context. Its antigen is not identified. This specimen comes from a study of cytomegalovirus exposure and HLA in healthy donors. Researchers ran the PCR with 60 Vbeta and 13 Jbeta primers. Profiled with immunoSEQ multiplex PCR; TCRdb holds only in-frame clones, not every one. This table holds approximately 130,000 clones. Unmatched junction bases numbered 8, after V lost 2 bases and J lost 7 bases. CDR3 size: 15 residues. Per germline, CDR1 MNHEY and CDR2 SVGAGI. Study-level points and caveats: Cytomegalovirus status, reportedly, was diagnosed with high specificity and sensitivity by the classifier. The study designated 160 or so TCR beta chains cytomegalovirus-associated. A later analysis linked a missense DCLRE1C variant to TCR beta V- and J-gene trimming.

The origin of this receptor is a woman in her sixties in good health and CMV-seronegative. Material: PBMCs. The gene calls are TRBV6-5 and TRBJ1-1; 9 bases line up with TRBD1. As DNA, the CDR3 is TGTGCCAGCAGTTACCTCCCGGGACAGGGAAGTGAAGCTTTCTTT. This sequence encodes CASSYLPGQGSEAFF.